The sample holds many counts of the clone carrying this TCR beta chain. Its matching antigen is unknown. The authors produced cDNA by 5'RACE using 10-nucleotide random UMIs. TCRdb ran MiXCR on the 5' RACE reads and lists one entry per CDR3 protein. Of approximately 100,000 distinct CDR3 sequences in the sample, 3% to 4% were seen once. CDR1 is SGHTA, CDR2 FQGNSA, per germline. This CDR3 has 14 amino acids. V was trimmed by 3 bases and J by 7 bases, leaving 16 bases between them. The data derive from a study of neurological immune-mediated disorders. Study information: Relapsing-remitting disease was seen in about 90% of the roughly 34 multiple sclerosis patients, and secondary progressive disease was seen in 3.

Study results and caveats: None of the CDR3 amino acid sequences of expanded clones were shared across subjects, and this suggested private repertoires in all groups. When repertoires were grouped phylogenetically, those of 18 of 34 multiple sclerosis patients fell into one related-CDR3 cluster, a possible signature.

The sequence was obtained from a woman aged 18-35 years with multiple sclerosis. The chain joins TRBV7-2 to TRBJ2-7, with D possibly TRBD2 on 5 matching bases. Material for sequencing was PBMCs. CDR3 residues: CASSFLEGPGEQYF. The DNA of the CDR3 is TGTGCCAGCAGCTTTCTTGAGGGCCCGGGGGAGCAGTACTTC. The whole variable domain, remainder taken from reference TRBV7-2 and TRBJ2-7, is GAGVSQSPSNKVTEKGKDVELRCDPISGHTALYWYRQSLGQGLEFLIYFQGNSAPDKSGLPSDRFSAERTGGSVSTLTIQRTQQEDSAVYLCASSFLEGPGEQYFGPGTRLTVT.